These 18 T cell receptor beta chains originate from one sample sequenced in a study of blood T cells in healthy people across ages. Primed by a sample-barcoded 5' primer and a J-beta primer mix, a second PCR proceeded for roughly 7 to 11 cycles. TCRdb re-derived calls from the 5' RACE reads in MiXCR, one entry per CDR3 protein. The sample includes about 1,400,000 distinct CDR3 sequences, 42% of them seen just once. The sequenced sample consisted of blood. The receptor source for this set is a woman between 18 and 29 years old in good health.

The chain has TRBV24-1 and TRBJ2-3; D not certain. Trimming took off 0 bases at V and 8 bases at J, with 8 bases between the two ends. Germline loops: CDR1 KGHDR, CDR2 SFDVKD. The CDR3 is made up of 13 amino acids. Here the CDR3 reads CATSDLLGVTQYF. The CDR3 DNA is TGTGCCACCAGTGATTTGCTTGGGGTTACGCAGTATTTT.

The chain joins TRBV28 to TRBJ1-4; 9 positions agree with TRBD1. V lost 5 bases to trimming and J lost 5 bases; unmatched junction nucleotides: 6. The CDR3 totals 15 residues. CDR1 and CDR2 (germline): MDHEN, SYDVKM. The CDR3 bases are TGTGCCAGCAGTCCGTGGACAGGGGAAAATGAAAAACTGTTTTTT. Translating it yields CASSPWTGENEKLFF.

This clonotype was counted ten times or more. The chain combines TRBV7-3 with TRBJ2-3; D call uncertain. The V and J ends lost 3 bases and 2 bases respectively, with 6 bases between them. Germline-derived CDR1 and CDR2 are SGHTA and FQGTGA. This CDR3 contains 13 residues. The CDR3 nucleotides read TGTGCCAGCAGCTTTAGTGTCACAGATACGCAGTATTTT. It encodes CASSFSVTDTQYF.

The CDR3 region is CASRSDENYGYTF. CDR3 sequence (DNA): TGTGCCAGCAGGTCGGACGAGAACTATGGCTACACCTTC. V and J are TRBV6-5 and TRBJ1-2, with D unresolved. The CDR3 is made up of 13 amino acids. V gave up 6 bases and J gave up 2 bases, with 10 bases separating them. Per the germline V gene, CDR1 is MNHEY and CDR2 is SVGAGI.

The J gene is TRBJ2-3, the V gene TRBV6-6, with 8 bases identical to TRBD1. Germline V gives CDR1 MNHNY, CDR2 SVGAGI (reference sequence). V trimming: 4 bases; J trimming: 3 bases; junction bases outside the gene matches: 9. The CDR3 runs to 16 residues. The CDR3 sequence is CASSSLSTGETDTQYF. The CDR3 DNA follows: TGTGCCAGCAGTTCCCTATCGACAGGGGAAACAGATACGCAGTATTTT.

V is TRBV12-3 or TRBV12-4 and J is TRBJ2-5, with a tentative D call TRBD2 (5 bases). V was trimmed by 3 bases and J by 3 bases, leaving 8 bases between them. This CDR3 has 13 residues. CDR3 region: CASSFTEEETQYF. In DNA, the CDR3 is TGTGCCAGCAGTTTTACGGAGGAAGAGACCCAGTACTTC.

The chain has TRBV6-2 or TRBV6-3 and TRBJ1-2, with 9 bases matching TRBD1. Germline V lookup: CDR1 MNHEY, CDR2 SVGEGT. V shed 4 bases and J 7 bases; nucleotides not matched to a gene: 7. The CDR3 extends over 14 amino acids. Written as DNA, the CDR3 is TGTGCCAGCAGTTGGACAGGGGCCCTGGGTGGCTACACCTTC. Translating gives CASSWTGALGGYTF.

This clonotype was observed a handful of times. The rearrangement joins TRBV12-3 or TRBV12-4 to TRBJ1-5; 7 positions agree with TRBD1. Trimming took 6 bases from V and 3 from J; bases not matched to a gene: 2. This CDR3 has 13 amino acids. DNA of the CDR3: TGTGCCAGCAGGGGACAGTTCAATCAGCCCCAGCATTTT. Its protein product is CASRGQFNQPQHF.

The chain is built from TRBV10-2 and TRBJ2-5, with D perhaps TRBD2 (7 bases). Germline V lookup: CDR1 WSHSY, CDR2 SAAADI. The CDR3 loop spans 15 amino acids. With 6 bases removed from V and 5 bases from J, the gap between germline ends came to 19 bases. CDR3 sequence: CASRMGAGVSETQYF. In nucleotides, the CDR3 is TGCGCCAGCAGGATGGGGGCGGGAGTTAGTGAGACCCAGTACTTC.

The chain's CDR3 is CASSVSSGGETQYF. CDR3 sequence (DNA): TGTGCCAGCAGCGTCAGTAGCGGGGGTGAGACCCAGTACTTC. The V and J genes are TRBV9 and TRBJ2-4; TRBD2 matches 9 bases. The J call may not be correct, given that the DNA end is closer to TRBJ2-5. The CDR3 loop spans 14 amino acids. Per germline, CDR1 SGDLS and CDR2 YYNGEE.

V gene TRBV3-1 combines with J gene TRBJ2-3; TRBD2 matches at 10 bases. After removal of 3 bases from V and 0 bases from J, the junction contained 3 bases not matched to a gene. CDR3 length: 16 amino acids. Germline V gives CDR1 LGHDT, CDR2 YNNKEL (reference sequence). Here the CDR3 reads CASSHKTSGSTDTQYF. DNA for the CDR3: TGTGCCAGCAGCCATAAGACTAGCGGGAGCACAGATACGCAGTATTTT.

This clonotype was seen only a few times. The rearrangement links TRBV24-1 to TRBJ2-1; D possibly corresponds to TRBD2 (5 bases). The J call is uncertain, as TRBJ2-7 better fits the DNA end. The CDR3 runs to 16 residues. Germline loops: CDR1 KGHDR, CDR2 SFDVKD. CDR3 loop: CATSDFKPGGSYEQYF. The CDR3 region has the DNA TGTGCCACCAGTGATTTCAAGCCCGGAGGCTCCTACGAGCAGTACTTC.

This sequence joins TRBV27 and TRBJ2-1; 7 positions agree with TRBD2. The germline gives CDR1 MNHEY, CDR2 SMNVEV (reference sequence). CDR3 size: 15 residues. V was clipped by 2 bases and J by 6 bases; unmatched bases: 7. The CDR3 DNA reads as TGTGCCAGCAGTTTAAGACTAGCTGGGTTCAATGAGCAGTTCTTC. Translated: CASSLRLAGFNEQFF.

The V and J genes are TRBV7-3 and TRBJ2-5, with D perhaps assigned TRBD1 or TRBD2 (5 bases each). Germline CDR1 is SGHTA and CDR2 is FQGTGA. The CDR3 runs to 13 residues. The V end was cut by 5 bases, the J end by 11 bases, with 18 bases between. CDR3 sequence (DNA): TGTGCCAGCAGCACAGGACTCAACAATGAGCAGTACTTC. Its translation is CASSTGLNNEQYF.

This clonotype was counted only a few times. The rearrangement uses TRBV10-3 and TRBJ1-1; TRBD1 might be the D (5 bases). This CDR3 region has 13 residues. In germline, CDR1 is ENHRY, CDR2 SYGVKD. Deletions cut 6 bases from V and 4 bases from J, with 12 bases between. CDR3 nucleotides: TGTGCCATCAGATCCGGGGGGACCACTGAAGCTTTCTTT. Its protein product is CAIRSGGTTEAFF.

The chain carries TRBV5-1 and TRBJ2-1, with D perhaps matching TRBD2 (5 bases). The CDR3 contains 14 residues. Trimming removed 0 bases from V and 7 bases from J, with 11 bases in between. Germline V gene lookup returns CDR1 SGHRS and CDR2 YFSETQ. The CDR3 DNA is TGCGCCAGCAGCTTGGACTTCGGGGAAAATGAGCAGTTCTTC. Translation gives CASSLDFGENEQFF. Full variable domain (missing parts from reference TRBV5-1 and TRBJ2-1): KAGVTQTPRYLIKTRGQQVTLSCSPISGHRSVSWYQQTPGQGLQFLFEYFSETQRNKGNFPGRFSGRQFSNSRSEMNVSTLELGDSALYLCASSLDFGENEQFFGPGTRLTVL.

The CDR3 loop is CSATGTGFRGRESEQFF. CDR3 DNA sequence: TGCAGTGCTACCGGGACAGGGTTTCGAGGACGGGAGTCCGAGCAGTTCTTC. This rearrangement joins TRBV20-1 to TRBJ2-1, with TRBD1 matching over 9 bases. CDR1 and CDR2 (germline): DFQATT, SNEGSKA (reference sequence). The CDR3 runs 17 residues. After removal of 4 bases from V and 10 bases from J, the junction contained 20 bases not matched to a gene.

The V and J genes are TRBV20-1 and TRBJ2-2; TRBD2 aligns across 12 bases. This CDR3 contains 17 residues. The V segment lost 6 bases and the J segment 7 bases; nucleotides outside the gene matches: 15. Germline assignment: CDR1 DFQATT and CDR2 SNEGSKA (reference sequence). CDR3 sequence: CSAPGLAGSTEDGELFF. CDR3 coding DNA: TGCAGTGCCCCGGGACTAGCGGGTTCCACGGAGGACGGGGAGCTGTTTTTT.